Listed below are T cell receptor beta chains from one sample, sequenced in a study of T cell responses to AZD1222 COVID-19 vaccine. Some clones are missing from TCRdb's copy, which holds only in-frame ones; the method was immunoSEQ multiplex PCR. This sample has about 100,000 clones; 87% occur once, and the top ten carry 2.5% to 4%. The material was peripheral blood, obtained on day 0 of AZD1222 vaccination. All receptors derive from an adult in good health. The CDR3 runs from the conserved cysteine through the conserved F or W. D genes are given only for firm matches. Size is omitted from some rows. Given values are once, few, many or a class for expanded clones.

abundance: NA
d_gene: NA
v_gene: TRBV11-3
j_gene: TRBJ2-1
CDR3aa: CASSLRSYNEQFF
CDR3nt: TGTGCCAGCAGCTTGCGATCTTACAATGAGCAGTTCTTC

abundance: NA
d_gene: TRBD2
v_gene: TRBV5-1
j_gene: TRBJ2-1
CDR3aa: CASSFASGGRDEQFF
CDR3nt: TGCGCCAGCAGCTTCGCGAGCGGGGGCCGGGATGAGCAGTTCTTC

abundance: NA
d_gene: TRBD1
v_gene: TRBV18
j_gene: TRBJ1-2
CDR3aa: CASSPGTGVIGYTF
CDR3nt: TGTGCCAGCTCACCAGGGACAGGGGTGATTGGCTACACCTTC

abundance: once
d_gene: TRBD1
v_gene: TRBV4-3
j_gene: TRBJ1-2
CDR3aa: CASSQGFGTGFSYGYTF
CDR3nt: TGCGCCAGCAGCCAAGGGTTTGGGACAGGTTTTTCCTATGGCTACACCTTC

abundance: NA
d_gene: NA
v_gene: TRBV4-3
j_gene: TRBJ1-4
CDR3aa: CASSQEPGHSGEKLFF
CDR3nt: TGCGCCAGCAGCCAAGAACCGGGCCACTCGGGTGAAAAACTGTTTTTT

abundance: NA
d_gene: TRBD2
v_gene: TRBV6-5
j_gene: TRBJ2-1
CDR3aa: CASTLTSGGYNEQFF
CDR3nt: TGTGCCAGCACCCTGACTAGCGGGGGCTACAATGAGCAGTTCTTC

abundance: NA
d_gene: NA
v_gene: TRBV28
j_gene: TRBJ1-2
CDR3aa: CASSPTGFGYTF
CDR3nt: TGTGCCAGCAGTCCAACGGGGTTTGGCTACACCTTC

abundance: NA
d_gene: NA
v_gene: TRBV2
j_gene: TRBJ1-1
CDR3aa: CASRQGGREAFF
CDR3nt: TGTGCCAGCAGGCAGGGAGGTCGTGAAGCTTTCTTT

abundance: NA
d_gene: NA
v_gene: TRBV24-1
j_gene: TRBJ1-1
CDR3aa: CATSEQGGTEAFF
CDR3nt: TGTGCCACCAGTGAACAGGGCGGCACTGAAGCTTTCTTT

abundance: NA
d_gene: NA
v_gene: TRBV6-5
j_gene: TRBJ1-2
CDR3aa: CASSSHNPGGGYTF
CDR3nt: TGTGCCAGCAGTTCCCACAACCCAGGAGGTGGCTACACCTTC

abundance: NA
d_gene: NA
v_gene: TRBV5-1
j_gene: TRBJ2-5
CDR3aa: CASSSQTTEETQYF
CDR3nt: TGCGCCAGCAGCTCACAGACTACCGAAGAGACCCAGTACTTC

abundance: NA
d_gene: NA
v_gene: TRBV7-9
j_gene: TRBJ2-4
CDR3aa: CASSFGGHRTLNIQYF
CDR3nt: TGTGCCAGCAGCTTTGGGGGGCATCGAACCCTAAACATTCAGTACTTC

abundance: once
d_gene: NA
v_gene: TRBV4-1
j_gene: TRBJ1-1
CDR3aa: CASSQRNGMNTEAFF
CDR3nt: TGCGCCAGCAGCCAGCGGAACGGGATGAACACTGAAGCTTTCTTT

abundance: NA
d_gene: NA
v_gene: TRBV2
j_gene: TRBJ1-6
CDR3aa: CASTRRGSLDSPLHF
CDR3nt: TGTGCCAGCACCCGACGCGGGTCACTGGATTCACCCCTCCACTTT

abundance: NA
d_gene: NA
v_gene: TRBV7-9
j_gene: TRBJ1-1
CDR3aa: CASSRRLEPEAFF
CDR3nt: TGTGCCAGCAGCAGGCGACTGGAGCCTGAAGCTTTCTTT

abundance: NA
d_gene: TRBD2
v_gene: TRBV6-2/TRBV6-3
j_gene: TRBJ2-1
CDR3aa: CASSLRTRNEQFF
CDR3nt: TGTGCCAGCAGCCTTCGGACTAGAAATGAGCAGTTCTTC

abundance: NA
d_gene: NA
v_gene: TRBV6-4
j_gene: TRBJ1-1
CDR3aa: CASSDGAARAFF
CDR3nt: TGTGCCAGCAGTGACGGGGCCGCTAGAGCTTTCTTT

abundance: NA
d_gene: TRBD2
v_gene: TRBV11-1
j_gene: TRBJ2-3
CDR3aa: CASSSGSGAITDTQYF
CDR3nt: TGTGCCAGCAGCTCGGGCAGCGGGGCAATCACAGATACGCAGTATTTT

abundance: NA
d_gene: NA
v_gene: TRBV29-1
j_gene: TRBJ2-5
CDR3aa: CSVEDWRTKETQYF
CDR3nt: TGCAGCGTTGAAGATTGGCGGACGAAAGAGACCCAGTACTTC

abundance: NA
d_gene: TRBD2
v_gene: TRBV11-2
j_gene: TRBJ2-1
CDR3aa: CASSLVVSGGFMDEQFF
CDR3nt: TGTGCCAGCAGCTTAGTGGTTAGCGGGGGTTTTATGGATGAGCAGTTCTTC

abundance: NA
d_gene: TRBD2
v_gene: TRBV30
j_gene: TRBJ2-3
CDR3aa: CAWRGTGTRGTDTQYF
CDR3nt: TGTGCCTGGAGAGGTACCGGGACTAGGGGCACAGATACGCAGTATTTT

abundance: NA
d_gene: NA
v_gene: TRBV18
j_gene: TRBJ1-2
CDR3aa: CASSPPGTEGLRYGYTF
CDR3nt: TGTGCCAGCTCACCACCTGGGACCGAGGGGTTGAGATATGGCTACACCTTC

abundance: NA
d_gene: NA
v_gene: TRBV4-2
j_gene: TRBJ2-3
CDR3aa: CASLGGVSTDTQYF
CDR3nt: TGTGCCAGCTTAGGGGGGGTCAGCACAGATACGCAGTATTTT

abundance: NA
d_gene: NA
v_gene: TRBV3-1/TRBV3-2
j_gene: TRBJ1-2
CDR3aa: CASSPDGGGYTF
CDR3nt: TGTGCCAGCAGCCCGGACGGGGGAGGCTACACCTTC

abundance: NA
d_gene: NA
v_gene: TRBV5-6
j_gene: TRBJ1-5
CDR3aa: CASSVTGIQPQHF
CDR3nt: TGTGCCAGCAGCGTTACAGGAATTCAGCCCCAGCATTTT

abundance: once
d_gene: TRBD2
v_gene: TRBV18
j_gene: TRBJ2-1
CDR3aa: CASSPLPRGSHEQFF
CDR3nt: TGTGCCAGCTCACCACTTCCGCGGGGGTCCCATGAGCAGTTCTTC

abundance: NA
d_gene: NA
v_gene: TRBV19
j_gene: TRBJ1-1
CDR3aa: CASRLQGGRTEAFF
CDR3nt: TGTGCCAGTAGACTACAGGGCGGTCGCACTGAAGCTTTCTTT

abundance: NA
d_gene: TRBD1
v_gene: TRBV7-2
j_gene: TRBJ1-2
CDR3aa: CASSGERVGTGRGYTF
CDR3nt: TGTGCCAGCAGCGGAGAGAGGGTAGGGACAGGCAGGGGCTACACCTTC

abundance: NA
d_gene: NA
v_gene: TRBV7-2
j_gene: TRBJ1-2
CDR3aa: CASSFDRGGYTF
CDR3nt: TGTGCCAGCAGCTTCGATAGGGGGGGCTACACCTTC

abundance: NA
d_gene: NA
v_gene: TRBV2
j_gene: TRBJ1-2
CDR3aa: CASRGEGNGGYTF
CDR3nt: TGTGCCAGCCGAGGAGAAGGGAACGGTGGCTACACCTTC

abundance: NA
d_gene: TRBD1
v_gene: TRBV5-1
j_gene: TRBJ2-1
CDR3aa: CASKLHIGTGVYEQFF
CDR3nt: TGCGCCAGCAAGCTCCACATTGGGACAGGGGTGTATGAGCAGTTCTTC

abundance: NA
d_gene: NA
v_gene: TRBV7-9
j_gene: TRBJ1-2
CDR3aa: CASSLEVTNYGYTF
CDR3nt: TGTGCCAGCAGCTTAGAAGTGACTAACTATGGCTACACCTTC

abundance: NA
d_gene: NA
v_gene: TRBV28
j_gene: TRBJ1-5
CDR3aa: CASSSPDKPQHF
CDR3nt: TGTGCCAGCAGTTCACCCGACAAGCCCCAGCATTTT

abundance: NA
d_gene: NA
v_gene: TRBV15
j_gene: TRBJ2-5
CDR3aa: CATSRDLSETQYF
CDR3nt: TGTGCCACCAGCAGAGATCTGAGCGAGACCCAGTACTTC

abundance: NA
d_gene: NA
v_gene: TRBV6-5
j_gene: TRBJ2-5
CDR3aa: CASSLGRGVETQYF
CDR3nt: TGTGCCAGCAGTTTGGGCAGGGGGGTGGAGACCCAGTACTTC

abundance: NA
d_gene: NA
v_gene: TRBV7-2
j_gene: TRBJ1-2
CDR3aa: CASSLDRVQGLNYGYTF
CDR3nt: TGTGCCAGCAGCTTAGATCGGGTCCAGGGGCTTAACTATGGCTACACCTTC

abundance: few
d_gene: TRBD1
v_gene: TRBV14
j_gene: TRBJ1-2
CDR3aa: CASSLVAGGVGSGGYTF
CDR3nt: TGTGCCAGCAGCCTCGTGGCAGGGGGCGTGGGGTCCGGTGGCTACACCTTC

abundance: NA
d_gene: TRBD1
v_gene: TRBV7-2
j_gene: TRBJ1-3
CDR3aa: CASSSTGARGNTIYF
CDR3nt: TGTGCCAGCAGCTCTACAGGGGCGAGGGGAAACACCATATATTTT

abundance: NA
d_gene: TRBD2
v_gene: TRBV28
j_gene: TRBJ2-1
CDR3aa: CASSSIAGFRDEQFF
CDR3nt: TGTGCCAGCAGCTCCATAGCGGGGTTTAGGGATGAGCAGTTCTTC

abundance: NA
d_gene: NA
v_gene: TRBV29-1
j_gene: TRBJ1-1
CDR3aa: CSVERQANTEAFF
CDR3nt: TGCAGCGTCGAGAGGCAGGCGAACACTGAAGCTTTCTTT

abundance: NA
d_gene: NA
v_gene: TRBV6-5
j_gene: TRBJ2-3
CDR3aa: CASNRNGDTQYF
CDR3nt: TGTGCCAGCAACAGAAATGGAGATACGCAGTATTTT

abundance: NA
d_gene: NA
v_gene: TRBV6-6
j_gene: TRBJ2-3
CDR3aa: CASGQDTDTQYF
CDR3nt: TGTGCCAGCGGGCAGGACACAGATACGCAGTATTTT

abundance: NA
d_gene: TRBD1
v_gene: TRBV3-1/TRBV3-2
j_gene: TRBJ1-6
CDR3aa: CASQLRQGVNSPLHF
CDR3nt: TGTGCCAGCCAGCTTAGACAGGGGGTGAATTCACCCCTCCACTTT

abundance: NA
d_gene: NA
v_gene: TRBV29-1
j_gene: TRBJ1-2
CDR3aa: CSVEATGGINYGYTF
CDR3nt: TGCAGCGTTGAAGCCACGGGAGGCATAAACTATGGCTACACCTTC

abundance: NA
d_gene: NA
v_gene: TRBV7-3
j_gene: TRBJ1-1
CDR3aa: CASSLGGPTEAFF
CDR3nt: TGTGCCAGCAGCCTCGGAGGCCCCACTGAAGCTTTCTTT

abundance: NA
d_gene: TRBD2
v_gene: TRBV25-1
j_gene: TRBJ2-5
CDR3aa: CASSELYGGGHQETQYF
CDR3nt: TGTGCCAGCAGTGAATTGTATGGCGGGGGGCACCAAGAGACCCAGTACTTC

abundance: NA
d_gene: TRBD1
v_gene: TRBV18
j_gene: TRBJ1-1
CDR3aa: CASSPPLLLVPGQGPNTEAFF
CDR3nt: TGTGCCAGCTCACCCCCCCTTCTACTAGTCCCGGGACAGGGACCGAACACTGAAGCTTTCTTT

abundance: NA
d_gene: TRBD1
v_gene: TRBV19
j_gene: TRBJ1-5
CDR3aa: CASSGTVEQPQHF
CDR3nt: TGTGCCAGTAGTGGGACAGTAGAACAGCCCCAGCATTTT